This T cell receptor beta chain was observed in a study of sequential checkpoint blockade in melanoma. Overall study: Arm A got nivolumab then ipilimumab; arm B the reverse, 1:1. Both treatment sequences were followed by maintenance nivolumab.

Libraries were prepared by immunoSEQ multiplex PCR; TCRdb keeps only in-frame clonotypes and omits some of them. This table holds some 30,000 clones, approximately 77% found once. This sample's treatment: randomized to nivolumab then ipilimumab (arm A) or the reverse (arm B). Patients had received no earlier DNA-damaging chemotherapy. Sorted cells were live CD3+CD8+, lacking CD19 and CD56, from PBMCs. There are 14 residues in the CDR3. Germline loops: CDR1 MNHEY, CDR2 SVGAGI. Trimming removed 5 bases at V and 4 bases at J, with 15 bases between. The sequence was collected from a human donor with melanoma. The V gene is TRBV6-5, the J gene TRBJ2-7; TRBD2 might be the D (5 bases). The sample was CD8+ T cells sorted from blood (inferred from file names), taken from a patient given nivolumab and ipilimumab in sequence. Written as DNA, the CDR3 is TGTGCCAGCAGTGAAATCGGGAATGCTTACGAGCAGTACTTC. Its protein is CASSEIGNAYEQYF.